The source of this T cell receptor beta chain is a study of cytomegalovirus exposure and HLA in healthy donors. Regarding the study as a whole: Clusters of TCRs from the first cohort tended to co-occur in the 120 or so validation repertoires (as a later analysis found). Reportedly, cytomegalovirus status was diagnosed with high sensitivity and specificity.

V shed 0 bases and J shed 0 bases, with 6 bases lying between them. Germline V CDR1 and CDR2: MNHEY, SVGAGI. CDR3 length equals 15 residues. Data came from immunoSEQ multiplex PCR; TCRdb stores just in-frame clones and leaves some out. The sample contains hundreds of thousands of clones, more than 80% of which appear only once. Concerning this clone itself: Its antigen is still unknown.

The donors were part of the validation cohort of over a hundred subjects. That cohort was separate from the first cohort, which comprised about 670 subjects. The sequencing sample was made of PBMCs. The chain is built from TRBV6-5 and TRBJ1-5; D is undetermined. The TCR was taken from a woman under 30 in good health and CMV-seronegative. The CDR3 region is CASSYSQNSNQPQHF. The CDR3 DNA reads TGTGCCAGCAGTTACTCACAGAATAGCAATCAGCCCCAGCATTTT.